This T cell receptor beta chain came from a study of cytomegalovirus exposure and HLA in healthy donors. Study information: The Caucasian-associated ancestry cluster held about 80% of a few hundred genotyped donors.

Germline V gene sequence: CDR1 SGHNT, CDR2 YYREEE (reference sequence). Losses at the gene ends were 3 bases for V and 2 bases for J; bases not matched to a gene: 5. This CDR3 spans 16 amino acids. The PCR employed 60 Vbeta primers together with 13 Jbeta primers. Clones were read by immunoSEQ multiplex PCR, and TCRdb kept only the in-frame ones, dropping some. Across just over 150,000 clones, the top ten clones capture 1% to 1.5% of the sample. The chain couples TRBV5-4 to TRBJ2-2, with 9 bases identical to TRBD2. What was sequenced was PBMCs. This TCR was sampled from a woman aged 60-75 years in good health and CMV-seronegative. For the CDR3, the DNA is TGTGCCAGCAGCTGGGGACTAGCAGTAAACACCGGGGAGCTGTTTTTT. Its protein product is CASSWGLAVNTGELFF.